This T cell receptor (beta chain) was found in a study of CD8+ T cells in alopecia areata. The wider study: Each of the treated patients was given oral tofacitinib, 5 to 10 mg twice daily, for moderate-to-severe alopecia areata.

This clone showed up just a few times. The antigen is undetermined. The CDR3 is made up of 15 amino acids. Between the trimmed V and J ends, which lost 3 bases and 3 bases, there was a span of 13 bases. Germline V lookup: CDR1 SGHVS, CDR2 FQNEAQ. RNA was extracted and reverse transcribed into cDNA as the sequencing template. TCRdb keeps only in-frame clones here, not all; method: immunoSEQ multiplex PCR. The repertoire holds about 170,000 clones, with roughly 63% as singletons. Points from the study as a whole: Elevated clonality characterized lesional scalp relative to normal scalp, particularly in alopecia totalis/universalis. The study found that many expanded lesional clones persisted in scalp and blood during tofacitinib.

As for treatment: oral pan-JAK inhibitor, 5-10 mg twice daily. Peripheral blood, together with lesional scalp punch biopsies, was collected from alopecia areata patients. This chain links TRBV7-8 with TRBJ2-3, with a weak D call TRBD2 (5 bases). The receptor comes from a human donor with alopecia areata. The source was CD4+ T cells sorted from blood, collected at week 56, from a patient treated with tofacitinib. In nucleotides, the CDR3 is TGTGCCAGCAGCTTTAATCGGGAAGTGACAGATACGCAGTATTTT. Protein: CASSFNREVTDTQYF.